The rows below give T cell receptor beta chains drawn from one sample of a study of blood T cells in healthy people across ages. TCRdb called the 5' RACE reads again in MiXCR, with one record for every CDR3 protein. Here the sample spans 920,000 or so distinct CDR3 sequences, more than 40% being singletons. The sample consisted of blood. The receptors shown here come from an older woman in good health. Both conserved end residues are part of each CDR3. Each record gives: D gene, clone size, J gene, V gene, CDR3 protein, CDR3 DNA. D genes are given only for firm matches. The listing skips clone size in some rows; elsewhere it reads once, few, many or a size class.

TRBD1	few	TRBJ2-1	TRBV6-5	CASSYMGQGADNEQFF	TGTGCCAGCAGTTATATGGGACAGGGGGCGGATAATGAGCAGTTCTTC
TRBD2	few	TRBJ2-7	TRBV29-1	CSVRGRAIYEQYF	TGCAGCGTCCGCGGGAGGGCCATCTACGAGCAGTACTTC
TRBD2	-	TRBJ2-1	TRBV10-3	CAISESVAGAGGREQFF	TGTGCCATCAGTGAGTCAGTAGCGGGAGCAGGGGGAAGAGAGCAGTTCTTC
-	few	TRBJ2-7	TRBV7-8	CASSRDGGSYEQYF	TGTGCCAGCAGCCGAGATGGGGGGTCCTACGAGCAGTACTTC
-	-	TRBJ2-7	TRBV11-2	CASRIPTGREQYF	TGTGCCAGCAGAATACCCACAGGAAGGGAGCAGTACTTC
TRBD2	-	TRBJ2-7	TRBV2	CASSPLAGAYEQYF	TGTGCCAGCAGTCCTTTAGCGGGAGCCTACGAGCAGTACTTC
TRBD2	-	TRBJ2-1	TRBV12-3/TRBV12-4	CASQSSGRGYEQFF	TGTGCCAGCCAATCTAGCGGGAGGGGGTATGAGCAGTTCTTC
-	-	TRBJ2-1	TRBV7-9	CARRTPGDNEQFF	TGTGCCCGCCGCACCCCTGGGGACAATGAGCAGTTCTTC
-	-	TRBJ1-5	TRBV24-1	CATSEGGQPQHF	TGTGCCACCAGTGAGGGGGGACAGCCCCAGCATTTT
-	few	TRBJ1-5	TRBV30	CAWSGGSFRNQPQHF	TGTGCCTGGAGTGGAGGGTCGTTTAGGAATCAGCCCCAGCATTTT
-	once	TRBJ2-7	TRBV28	CASSFRVVRAYEQYF	TGTGCCAGCAGTTTCAGGGTTGTTCGGGCTTACGAGCAGTACTTC
TRBD1	few	TRBJ2-7	TRBV20-1	CSARDRVRYEQYF	TGCAGTGCAAGGGACAGGGTTCGGTACGAGCAGTACTTC
-	few	TRBJ1-1	TRBV6-1	CASKGIGGATEAFF	TGTGCCAGCAAGGGAATTGGGGGAGCCACTGAAGCTTTCTTT
-	-	TRBJ2-7	TRBV20-1	CSARGLGEQYF	TGCAGTGCTAGGGGCTTAGGCGAGCAGTACTTC
-	-	TRBJ2-1	TRBV9	CASTQGGSGYNEQFF	TGTGCCAGCACCCAAGGAGGTTCGGGATACAATGAGCAGTTCTTC
TRBD2	-	TRBJ2-5	TRBV9	CASSVASGTSPQGTQYF	TGTGCCAGCAGCGTAGCTAGCGGAACGAGCCCCCAGGGGACCCAGTACTTC
-	-	TRBJ1-1	TRBV7-2	CASGGGANTEAFF	TGTGCCAGCGGAGGGGGGGCGAACACTGAAGCTTTCTTT
-	few	TRBJ1-4	TRBV6-1	CASSEWGELFF	TGTGCCAGCAGTGAATGGGGGGAACTGTTTTTT
TRBD2	-	TRBJ2-1	TRBV29-1	CSVDEASGSDNEQFF	TGCAGCGTTGATGAGGCTAGCGGCTCCGACAATGAGCAGTTCTTC
-	few	TRBJ2-3	TRBV20-1	CSVEGPYSTDTQYF	TGCAGTGTGGAGGGGCCGTACAGCACAGATACGCAGTATTTT
TRBD1	-	TRBJ2-1	TRBV7-9	CASSPGQGVYEQFF	TGTGCCAGCAGCCCTGGACAGGGGGTGTATGAGCAGTTCTTC
-	-	TRBJ1-6	TRBV15	CATSRDRLGALGSPLHF	TGTGCCACCAGCAGAGACCGTCTGGGGGCCCTGGGGTCACCCCTCCACTTT
TRBD1	once	TRBJ2-7	TRBV28	CASSLIEGTGREQYF	TGTGCCAGCAGTTTAATTGAAGGGACAGGGAGGGAGCAGTACTTC
-	few	TRBJ2-7	TRBV6-5	CASSSRLTYYAPYEQYF	TGTGCCAGCAGTTCCCGACTAACCTACTACGCCCCCTACGAGCAGTACTTC
-	few	TRBJ2-5	TRBV6-5	CASSHRGGGRQETQYF	TGTGCCAGCAGTCACCGAGGTGGAGGGCGCCAAGAGACCCAGTACTTC
TRBD1	-	TRBJ2-7	TRBV30	CATGTGPYEQYF	TGTGCCACCGGGACAGGGCCCTACGAGCAGTACTTC
-	-	TRBJ2-3	TRBV7-9	CTSSDTGTTDTQYF	TGTACCAGCAGCGACACAGGGACCACAGATACGCAGTATTTT
TRBD2	few	TRBJ2-7	TRBV12-3/TRBV12-4	CASSSGLAGGIGTNEQYF	TGTGCCAGCAGTTCGGGACTAGCGGGAGGGATAGGTACTAACGAGCAGTACTTC
TRBD1	few	TRBJ2-7	TRBV24-1	CASSGDRGDYEQYF	TGTGCCTCCAGCGGCGACAGGGGGGACTACGAGCAGTACTTC
TRBD2	-	TRBJ2-2	TRBV7-8	CASSYTGLAGVGNTGELFF	TGTGCCAGCAGCTACACGGGACTAGCGGGAGTAGGGAACACCGGGGAGCTGTTTTTT
-	once	TRBJ1-1	TRBV30	CAWSRNKAFF	TGTGCCTGGAGCCGTAACAAAGCTTTCTTT
TRBD1	-	TRBJ2-5	TRBV29-1	CSVETGRETQYF	TGCAGCGTTGAGACAGGGCGTGAGACCCAGTACTTC
TRBD2	few	TRBJ2-5	TRBV20-1	CSAIGTSGWETQYF	TGCAGTGCTATAGGGACTAGCGGTTGGGAGACCCAGTACTTC
-	-	TRBJ2-3	TRBV28	CASGGLGQYF	TGTGCCAGCGGAGGGCTGGGGCAGTATTTT
TRBD2	-	TRBJ2-4	TRBV12-3/TRBV12-4	CASSVGTTVEQYF	TGTGCCAGCAGTGTAGGGACTACCGTAGAGCAGTACTTC
-	few	TRBJ2-7	TRBV29-1	CSVEGGFTYEQYF	TGCAGCGTTGAAGGCGGATTTACCTACGAGCAGTACTTC
TRBD2	few	TRBJ2-1	TRBV28	CASSSRLAGGPRDEQFF	TGTGCCAGCAGTTCCCGACTAGCGGGAGGTCCTCGCGATGAGCAGTTCTTC
TRBD2	few	TRBJ2-5	TRBV7-2	CASSLRARTSGISGTQYF	TGTGCCAGCAGCTTAAGGGCGAGGACTAGCGGGATTTCAGGGACCCAGTACTTC
TRBD2	-	TRBJ2-7	TRBV7-8	CASSLRASGTVGSYNEQYF	TGTGCCAGCAGCTTACGGGCTAGCGGGACAGTTGGCTCCTACAATGAGCAGTACTTC
-	-	TRBJ2-3	TRBV24-1	CATSDPARSTDTQYF	TGTGCCACCAGTGACCCCGCAAGGAGCACAGATACGCAGTATTTT
TRBD1	-	TRBJ1-2	TRBV20-1	CSARDSGTGGWKGSGYTF	TGCAGTGCTAGAGACTCCGGGACAGGGGGGTGGAAGGGTAGTGGCTACACCTTC
-	few	TRBJ2-6	TRBV14	CASSVQGFSGANVLTF	TGTGCCAGCAGCGTCCAGGGATTCTCTGGGGCCAACGTCCTGACTTTC
-	-	TRBJ2-7	TRBV5-4	CASSPNDGAYEQYF	TGTGCCAGCAGCCCAAATGACGGAGCCTACGAGCAGTACTTC
TRBD2	-	TRBJ2-7	TRBV6-2/TRBV6-3	CASSSPGTTYEQYF	TGTGCCAGCAGTTCCCCTGGGACTACCTACGAGCAGTACTTC
TRBD2	-	TRBJ2-1	TRBV20-1	CSTKHVDGRARNEQFF	TGCAGTACGAAGCACGTAGATGGGAGGGCCCGGAATGAGCAGTTCTTC
-	-	TRBJ1-5	TRBV4-1	CASSQRRGNQPQHF	TGCGCCAGCAGCCAACGACGTGGCAATCAGCCCCAGCATTTT
-	few	TRBJ2-7	TRBV5-4	CASSLDPGEQYF	TGTGCCAGCAGCTTGGATCCGGGCGAGCAGTACTTC
-	few	TRBJ2-7	TRBV20-1	CSAGSGSSYEQYF	TGCAGTGCTGGTAGCGGATCCTCCTACGAGCAGTACTTC
-	-	TRBJ1-1	TRBV27	CASSFGAGWDTEAFF	TGTGCCAGCAGTTTCGGGGCGGGGTGGGACACTGAAGCTTTCTTT
TRBD2	-	TRBJ2-2	TRBV4-2	CASSQEVAGGGTGELFF	TGTGCCAGCAGCCAAGAAGTAGCGGGAGGGGGCACCGGGGAGCTGTTTTTT